This T cell receptor beta chain was retrieved from a study of early T cells in non-severe SARS-CoV-2 infection. This clonotype was found many times. TCRdb independently ran MiXCR on the 5' RACE reads; one entry per CDR3 protein. The sample lists over 90,000 distinct CDR3 sequences; around 13% were seen once. Germline CDR1 SEHNR, CDR2 FQNEAQ (reference sequence). CDR3 length equals 17 residues. V shed 4 bases and J shed 0 bases, with 13 bases lying between them. The sample consisted of whole blood. The receptor was isolated from an adult who was a healthcare worker with PCR-confirmed SARS-CoV-2 infection or an uninfected control (not recorded which). V usage is TRBV7-9 and J usage is TRBJ2-6; D is ambiguous. In DNA, the CDR3 is TGTGCCAGCAGCTCCTATCGCCAGCACTCTGGGGCCAACGTCCTGACTTTC. Encoded protein: CASSSYRQHSGANVLTF.